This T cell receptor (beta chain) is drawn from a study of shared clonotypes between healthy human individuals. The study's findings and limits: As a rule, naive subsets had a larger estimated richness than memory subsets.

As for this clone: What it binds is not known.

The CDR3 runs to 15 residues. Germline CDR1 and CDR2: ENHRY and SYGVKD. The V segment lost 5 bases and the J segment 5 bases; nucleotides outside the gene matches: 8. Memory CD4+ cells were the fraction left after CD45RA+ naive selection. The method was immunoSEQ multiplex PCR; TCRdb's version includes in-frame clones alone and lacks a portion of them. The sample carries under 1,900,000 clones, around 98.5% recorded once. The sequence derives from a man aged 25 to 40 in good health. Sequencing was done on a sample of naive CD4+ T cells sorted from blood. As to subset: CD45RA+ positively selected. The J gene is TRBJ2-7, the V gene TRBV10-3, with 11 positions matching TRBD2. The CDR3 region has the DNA TGTGCCATCAGTTTAGCGGGAGGGGAGAAAAACGAGCAGTACTTC. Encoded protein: CAISLAGGEKNEQYF.